The clone carrying this T cell receptor (beta chain) has just a few counts. These data originate in a study of blood T cell repertoires in COVID-19. Generated by immunoSEQ multiplex PCR, the TCRdb table keeps only in-frame clones and is missing some. The repertoire holds nearly 110,000 clones, with more than 80% as singletons. The CDR3 runs 17 residues. Looked up from germline, CDR1 is GTSNPN and CDR2 is SVGIG (reference sequence). J lost 2 bases, V lost 6 bases, and 12 bases had no gene match. Specimen: peripheral blood. The sequence was obtained from a woman in her fifties or sixties with acute or convalescent COVID-19. The V call is TRBV30, the J call TRBJ1-5; 11 bases are a match to TRBD1. CDR3 sequence reads: CACTLDRGRMGNQPQHF. The CDR3 DNA is TGTGCCTGTACCCTGGACAGGGGGCGGATGGGCAATCAGCCCCAGCATTTT. The variable domain in full, with the rest retrieved from reference TRBV30 and TRBJ1-5, is SQTIHQWPATLVQPVGSPLSLECTVEGTSNPNLYWYRQAAGRGLQLLFYSVGIGQISSEVPQNLSASRPQDRQFILSSKKLLLSDSGFYLCACTLDRGRMGNQPQHFGDGTRLSIL.